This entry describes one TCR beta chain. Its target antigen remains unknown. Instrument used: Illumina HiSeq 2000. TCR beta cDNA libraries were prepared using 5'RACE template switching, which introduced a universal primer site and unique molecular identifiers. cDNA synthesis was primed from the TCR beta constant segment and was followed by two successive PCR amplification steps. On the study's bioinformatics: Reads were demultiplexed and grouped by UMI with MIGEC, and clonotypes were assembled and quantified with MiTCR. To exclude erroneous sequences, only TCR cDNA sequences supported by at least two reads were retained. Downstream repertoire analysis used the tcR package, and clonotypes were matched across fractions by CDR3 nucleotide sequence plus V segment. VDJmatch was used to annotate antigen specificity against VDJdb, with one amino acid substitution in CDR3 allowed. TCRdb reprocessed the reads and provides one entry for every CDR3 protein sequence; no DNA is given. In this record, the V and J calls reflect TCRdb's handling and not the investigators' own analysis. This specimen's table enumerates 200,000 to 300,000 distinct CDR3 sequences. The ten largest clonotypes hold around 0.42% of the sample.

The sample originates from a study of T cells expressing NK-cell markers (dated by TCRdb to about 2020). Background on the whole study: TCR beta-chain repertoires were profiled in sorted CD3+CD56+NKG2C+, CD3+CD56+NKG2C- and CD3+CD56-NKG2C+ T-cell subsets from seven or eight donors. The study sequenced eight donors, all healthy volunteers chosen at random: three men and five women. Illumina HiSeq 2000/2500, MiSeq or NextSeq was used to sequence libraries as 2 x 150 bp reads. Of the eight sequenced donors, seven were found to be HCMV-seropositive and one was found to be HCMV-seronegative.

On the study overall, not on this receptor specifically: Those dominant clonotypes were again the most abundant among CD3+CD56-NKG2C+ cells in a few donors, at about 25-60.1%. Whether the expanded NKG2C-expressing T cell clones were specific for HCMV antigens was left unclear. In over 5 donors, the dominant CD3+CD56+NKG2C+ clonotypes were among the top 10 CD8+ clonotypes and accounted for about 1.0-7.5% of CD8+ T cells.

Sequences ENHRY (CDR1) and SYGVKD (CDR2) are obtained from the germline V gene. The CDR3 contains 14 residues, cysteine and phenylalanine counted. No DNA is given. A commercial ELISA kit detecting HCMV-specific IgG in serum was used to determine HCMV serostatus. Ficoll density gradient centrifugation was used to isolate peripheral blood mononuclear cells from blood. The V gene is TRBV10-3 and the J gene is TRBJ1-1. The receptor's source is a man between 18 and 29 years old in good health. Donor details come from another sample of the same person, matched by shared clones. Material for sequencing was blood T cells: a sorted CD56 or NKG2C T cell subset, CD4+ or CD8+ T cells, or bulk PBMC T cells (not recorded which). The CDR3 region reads CAISALKANTEAFF.